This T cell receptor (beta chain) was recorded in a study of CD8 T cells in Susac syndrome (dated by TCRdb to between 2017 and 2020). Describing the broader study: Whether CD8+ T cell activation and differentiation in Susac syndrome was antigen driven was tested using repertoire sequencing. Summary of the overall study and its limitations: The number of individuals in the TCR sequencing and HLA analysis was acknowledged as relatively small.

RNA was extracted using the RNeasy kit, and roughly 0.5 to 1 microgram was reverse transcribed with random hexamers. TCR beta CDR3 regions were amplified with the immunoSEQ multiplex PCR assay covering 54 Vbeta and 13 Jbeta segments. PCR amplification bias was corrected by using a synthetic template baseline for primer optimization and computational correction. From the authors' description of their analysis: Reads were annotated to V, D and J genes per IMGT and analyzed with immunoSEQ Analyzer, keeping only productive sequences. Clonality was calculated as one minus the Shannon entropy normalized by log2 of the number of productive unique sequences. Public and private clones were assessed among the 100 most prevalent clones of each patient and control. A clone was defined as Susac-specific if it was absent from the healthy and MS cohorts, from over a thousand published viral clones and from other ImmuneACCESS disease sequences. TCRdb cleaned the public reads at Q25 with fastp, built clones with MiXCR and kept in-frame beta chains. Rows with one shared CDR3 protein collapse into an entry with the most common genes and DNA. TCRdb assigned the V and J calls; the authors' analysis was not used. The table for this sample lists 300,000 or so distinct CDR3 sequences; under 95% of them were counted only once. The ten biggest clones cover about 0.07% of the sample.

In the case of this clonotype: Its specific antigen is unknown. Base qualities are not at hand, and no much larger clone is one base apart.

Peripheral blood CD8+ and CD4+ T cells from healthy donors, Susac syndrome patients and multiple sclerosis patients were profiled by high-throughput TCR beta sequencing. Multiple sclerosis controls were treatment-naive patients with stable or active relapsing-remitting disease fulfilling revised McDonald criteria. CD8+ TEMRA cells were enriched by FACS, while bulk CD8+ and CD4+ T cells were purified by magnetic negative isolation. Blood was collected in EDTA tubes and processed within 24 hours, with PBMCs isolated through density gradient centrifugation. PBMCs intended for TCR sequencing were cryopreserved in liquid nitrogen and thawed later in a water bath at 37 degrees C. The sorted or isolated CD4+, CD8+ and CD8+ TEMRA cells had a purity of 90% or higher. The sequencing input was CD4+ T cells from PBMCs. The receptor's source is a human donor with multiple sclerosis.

The DNA sequence reads TGCAGTGCTCTTAGCGGGAGCTACAATGAGCAGTTCTTC. Translated, this is CSALSGSYNEQFF. The chain joins TRBV20-1 to TRBJ2-1; 9 junctional bases match TRBD2. The germline V gene (reference sequence) gives CDR1 as DFQATT and CDR2 as SNEGSKA. V is cut back by 5 bases and J by 3 bases, with 2 bases in the junction unmatched. There are 13 amino acids in the CDR3, from cysteine to phenylalanine inclusive. The CDR3 DNA has 39 bases and is translated from base 1.